This entry lists 26 T cell receptor beta chains sequenced from one sample in a study of response to subunit inactivated influenza vaccine. TCRdb processed the RT-PCR reads anew with MiXCR; each CDR3 protein has one entry. The table has about 650,000 distinct CDR3 sequences, about 15% seen once. Specimen: PBMCs from blood, collected approximately 15 days before vaccination. The receptors were gathered from a man over 45 who received an inactivated influenza vaccine.

This chain uses TRBV20-1 with TRBJ2-7; 9 bases fit TRBD2. Germline CDR1 and CDR2: DFQATT and SNEGSKA (reference sequence). The ends lost 6 bases at V and 2 bases at J; junction bases unmatched: 8. This CDR3 comprises 14 residues. The CDR3 spells CSAQMGGGAYEQYF. CDR3 DNA sequence: TGCAGTGCCCAGATGGGCGGGGGGGCCTACGAGCAGTACTTC.

J is TRBJ2-3 and V is TRBV28; TRBD2 matches 8 bases. The germline gives CDR1 MDHEN, CDR2 SYDVKM. CDR3 length: 15 residues. Trimming cost V 7 bases and J 0 bases; bases outside gene matches: 6. The CDR3 DNA follows: TGTGCCAGCATAGCAGCGGGGGATAGCACAGATACGCAGTATTTT. Amino acid sequence: CASIAAGDSTDTQYF. Full variable domain (missing parts from reference TRBV28 and TRBJ2-3): DVKVTQSSRYLVKRTGEKVFLECVQDMDHENMFWYRQDPGLGLRLIYFSYDVKMKEKGDIPEGYSVSREKKERFSLILESASTNQTSMYLCASIAAGDSTDTQYFGPGTRLTVL.

This clonotype was recorded a few times. This sequence joins TRBV5-5 and TRBJ1-5, with 9 bases fitting TRBD1. CDR3 length: 16 amino acids. V lost 1 base, J lost 6 bases, and 8 bases stayed unmatched. The germline gives CDR1 SGHKS, CDR2 YYEKEE (reference sequence). For the CDR3, the DNA is TGTGCCAGCAGCTTGTTCTTACAGGGGGCTGGTCAGCCCCAGCATTTT. It yields the protein CASSLFLQGAGQPQHF.

The chain carries TRBV7-3 and TRBJ2-1, with D tentatively TRBD1 or TRBD2 (5 bases each). The V end lost 1 base, the J end lost 0 bases, and 25 bases lay between the germline ends. The CDR3 sequence is 21 residues long. In germline, CDR1 is SGHTA, CDR2 FQGTGA. The CDR3, as DNA: TGTGCCAGCAGCTTAATGAGGTTTCAGCGGTCCAAAGGGGCCTCCTACAATGAGCAGTTCTTC. It yields the protein CASSLMRFQRSKGASYNEQFF.

This clonotype has only a few counts. The gene calls are TRBV9 and TRBJ1-1, with D possibly TRBD1 on 5 matching bases. The germline V gene encodes CDR1 SGDLS and CDR2 YYNGEE. The CDR3 runs 15 residues. Trimming pared 0 bases from V and 4 bases from J, leaving 13 bases between. This CDR3 reads CASSVDPGGTTEAFF. The CDR3 region has the DNA TGTGCCAGCAGCGTAGATCCTGGGGGAACCACTGAAGCTTTCTTT.

This clonotype has only a few counts. The chain couples TRBV20-1 to TRBJ2-1; D is ambiguous. Germline assignment: CDR1 DFQATT and CDR2 SNEGSKA (reference sequence). CDR3 length: 11 residues. The ends were cut back, 5 bases at V and 2 bases at J, with 4 bases in the middle. The CDR3 protein is CSAEPYNEQFF. CDR3 in DNA: TGCAGTGCTGAGCCCTACAATGAGCAGTTCTTC.

This clonotype was seen a handful of times. The J gene is TRBJ2-1, the V gene TRBV5-5; tentatively, D is TRBD2 (5 bases). The V end was cut by 2 bases, the J end by 5 bases, with 17 bases between. The germline CDR1 and CDR2 sequences are SGHKS and YYEKEE (reference sequence). This CDR3 is built from 16 residues. CDR3 loop: CASSFSDSRFDNEQFF. The CDR3 region has the DNA TGTGCCAGCAGCTTTTCGGACTCCCGATTTGACAATGAGCAGTTCTTC.

The CDR3 DNA follows: TGCGCCAGCAGCTTTTCTGGCAGCTCAAGCTACGAGCAGTACTTC. It is translated as CASSFSGSSSYEQYF. This rearrangement joins TRBV5-1 to TRBJ2-7; no clear D gene. V lost 2 bases and J lost 3, with 15 bases in between. Germline loops: CDR1 SGHRS, CDR2 YFSETQ. The CDR3 extends over 15 amino acids.

Details on this clonotype: This may stem from a read error, because a much larger clone lies one nucleotide away. V is TRBV18 and J is TRBJ2-7; 7 bases are a match to TRBD2. This CDR3 region has 13 residues. Germline V gives CDR1 KGHSH, CDR2 LQKENI. Written as DNA, the CDR3 is TGTGCCTGCTCACCGGGAGGACCCTACGAGCAGTACTTC. It is translated as CACSPGGPYEQYF. The full variable domain, with the rest looked up from reference TRBV18 and TRBJ2-7, is NAGVMQNPRHLVRRRGQEARLRCSPMKGHSHVYWYRQLPEEGLKFMVYLQKENIIDESGMPKERFSAEFPKEGPSILRIQQVVRGDSAAYFCACSPGGPYEQYFGPGTRLTVT.

This clonotype was counted a few times. The rearrangement links TRBV27 to TRBJ2-3; a weak D match, TRBD1 (5 bases). The CDR3 is made up of 15 amino acids. Per the germline V gene, CDR1 is MNHEY and CDR2 is SMNVEV (reference sequence). V lost 3 bases to trimming and J lost 4 bases, with 14 bases between them. CDR3 sequence (DNA): TGTGCCAGCAGTTTGCAGGGTGGTTGGGCAGATACGCAGTATTTT. Translating it yields CASSLQGGWADTQYF.

The rearrangement links TRBV6-2 or TRBV6-3 to TRBJ2-2; 7 bases line up with TRBD2. The germline V gene encodes CDR1 MNHEY and CDR2 SVGEGT. There are 15 residues in the CDR3. The trim removed 7 bases at V and 1 base at J, leaving 6 bases unmatched. CDR3 sequence (DNA): TGTGCCAGCAACCCAGCGGGGATGAACACCGGGGAGCTGTTTTTT. As protein: CASNPAGMNTGELFF.

Only a few counts were recorded for this clonotype. The rearrangement links TRBV20-1 to TRBJ2-1; no clear D gene. Germline V CDR1 and CDR2: DFQATT, SNEGSKA (reference sequence). CDR3 length equals 15 residues. Trimming took 6 bases from V and 3 from J, leaving 18 bases between them. CDR3 sequence: CSARGSVTGYNEQFF. CDR3 in DNA: TGCAGTGCACGAGGAAGCGTTACCGGCTACAATGAGCAGTTCTTC.

The table lists this clonotype with many counts. The genes are TRBV7-9 and TRBJ2-1; 10 bases line up with TRBD2. Germline loops: CDR1 SEHNR, CDR2 FQNEAQ (reference sequence). Trimming cost V 2 bases and J 6 bases; bases outside gene matches: 4. The CDR3 sequence is 15 residues long. CDR3 protein: CASSLPTSGFNEQFF. For the CDR3, the DNA is TGTGCCAGCAGCTTACCGACTAGCGGGTTCAATGAGCAGTTCTTC.

This rearrangement joins TRBV20-1 to TRBJ2-5; D might be TRBD2 (6 bases). Per the germline V gene, CDR1 is DFQATT and CDR2 is SNEGSKA (reference sequence). This CDR3 contains 11 residues. The V end was cut by 5 bases, the J end by 6 bases, with 10 bases between. CDR3 protein: CSADGRKTQYF. CDR3 in DNA: TGCAGTGCTGATGGGAGGAAGACCCAGTACTTC.

This chain uses TRBV14 with TRBJ2-3; D is undetermined. CDR3 length: 12 amino acids. Per the germline V gene, CDR1 is SGHDN and CDR2 is FVKESK. Deletions cut 1 base from V and 4 bases from J, with 3 bases between. DNA for the CDR3: TGTGCCAGCAGCCAAGTACCAGATACGCAGTATTTT. It translates to CASSQVPDTQYF.

The genes are TRBV7-2 and TRBJ2-1; D remains unclear. CDR1 and CDR2 (germline): SGHTA, FQGNSA. The CDR3 runs to 11 residues. The V end lost 3 bases, the J end lost 10 bases, and 7 bases lay between the germline ends. CDR3 region: CASSFMQEQFF. The CDR3 DNA reads as TGTGCCAGCAGCTTTATGCAAGAGCAGTTCTTC.

Only a few counts were recorded for this clonotype. The chain carries TRBV12-3 or TRBV12-4 and TRBJ2-3; TRBD2 matches 13 bases. This CDR3 comprises 17 residues. V dropped 7 bases and J dropped 2; count of bases not matched to a gene: 9. The CDR3 nucleotides read TGTGCCAGCACCACGGGACTAGCGGGAACCCACACAGATACGCAGTATTTT. The encoded protein is CASTTGLAGTHTDTQYF.

Of note for this clonotype: No DNA is shown, since the ends of the CDR3 on it are uncertain; the CDR3 is the one TCRdb lists. The gene calls are TRBV20-1 and TRBJ2-5; the D call TRBD2 from the table was never checked on the DNA. Including both end residues, the CDR3 is 19 amino acids long. Germline CDR1 is DFQATT and CDR2 is SNEGSKA (reference sequence). The CDR3 sequence is CSAFGTDLEREFFGETQYF.

The sample holds many counts of this clonotype. The chain is built from TRBV24-1 and TRBJ2-2, with 8 positions matching TRBD2. This CDR3 is built from 16 residues. The trim removed 2 bases at V and 3 bases at J, leaving 4 bases unmatched. Germline V gene data show CDR1 as KGHDR and CDR2 as SFDVKD. In nucleotides, the CDR3 is TGTGCCACCAGTGATTCCCGAGCGGGGGACACCGGGGAGCTGTTTTTT. This gives the protein CATSDSRAGDTGELFF.

The chain employs TRBV18 and TRBJ2-7; D perhaps matches TRBD2 (5 bases). This CDR3 contains 14 residues. Trimming left V 3 bases short and J 3 bases short, with 12 bases between. Germline V lookup: CDR1 KGHSH, CDR2 LQKENI. The DNA of the CDR3 is TGTGCCAGCTCACCGGAGGCGAGAGGCTACGAGCAGTACTTC. This sequence encodes CASSPEARGYEQYF.

The CDR3 is CASSQTQDVNEQFF. CDR3 nucleotide sequence: TGTGCCAGCAGCCAAACCCAGGACGTAAATGAGCAGTTCTTC. The genes are TRBV7-6 and TRBJ2-1, with unresolved D. The germline V gene encodes CDR1 SGHVS and CDR2 FNYEAQ. Trimming left V 5 bases short and J 7 bases short, with 15 bases between. The CDR3 totals 14 residues.

V usage is TRBV20-1 and J usage is TRBJ2-7; no definite D call. This CDR3 spans 14 amino acids. Germline V gene sequence: CDR1 DFQATT, CDR2 SNEGSKA (reference sequence). V lost 2 bases to trimming and J lost 7 bases, with 18 bases between them. The CDR3 coding sequence is TGCAGTGCTAGAAAGCCGGCCACCCTGGGGGAGCAGTACTTC. Amino acid sequence: CSARKPATLGEQYF.

This clonotype showed up just a few times. The J gene is TRBJ1-5, the V gene TRBV10-3; no definite D call. The CDR3 sequence is 13 residues long. V was shortened by 4 bases and J by 4 bases, with 8 bases between the two germline ends. CDR1 ENHRY and CDR2 SYGVKD come from the germline V gene. CDR3 sequence reads: CAISGADNQPQHF. CDR3 nucleotides: TGTGCCATCAGTGGGGCGGATAATCAGCCCCAGCATTTT.

In this sample, this clonotype turned up once. V and J are TRBV28 and TRBJ2-5; D is unresolved. V lost 6 bases and J 5 bases, leaving 13 bases between the germline ends. The CDR3 runs 13 residues. The germline V gene has CDR1 MDHEN and CDR2 SYDVKM. The CDR3 bases are TGTGCCAGCAGGGACCCCAGGACGGAGACCCAGTACTTC. It yields the protein CASRDPRTETQYF.

This clonotype has a count of ten or more. This chain uses TRBV7-8 with TRBJ1-4; D is undetermined. Germline V gene data show CDR1 as SGHVS and CDR2 as FQNEAQ. The CDR3 runs 13 residues. Trimming stripped 1 base from V and 11 bases from J, with 11 bases between. The CDR3 sequence is CASSLVPTGKLFF. CDR3 DNA: TGTGCCAGCAGCTTAGTTCCCACCGGGAAACTGTTTTTT.

This clonotype came up a few times. The chain has TRBV12-3 or TRBV12-4 and TRBJ2-7; D possibly corresponds to TRBD2 (8 bases). The CDR3 extends over 14 amino acids. Trimming stripped 7 bases from V and 7 bases from J, with 20 bases between. The CDR3 here is CASTPGRGLWEQYF. Written as DNA, the CDR3 is TGTGCCAGCACTCCCGGGAGGGGGCTATGGGAGCAGTACTTC.